The present TCR beta chain was sequenced within a study of T cell responses to AZD1222 COVID-19 vaccine. Study-level results: Targets within unmutated variant regions were reportedly found for nearly half of spike-specific TCRs. Clonal diversity may have been underestimated, and the donors were mostly white British, with more females than males.

Germline V gene lookup returns CDR1 LGHNA and CDR2 YNFKEQ. The CDR3 loop spans 15 amino acids. With 0 bases removed from V and 1 base from J, the gap between germline ends came to 8 bases. This clone was seen a few times. The antigen is unknown. Sequencing used immunoSEQ multiplex PCR; TCRdb keeps in-frame clones, though not all of them. The data contain approximately 52,000 clones, about nine tenths of them singletons. V gene TRBV4-2 combines with J gene TRBJ2-3, with a tentative D call TRBD2 (6 bases). This receptor was taken from an adult who received the AZD1222 COVID-19 vaccine. The sequencing used peripheral blood, collected 28 days after the second AZD1222 dose. As DNA, the CDR3 is TGTGCCAGCAGCCAAGAGTGGGGGGGCACAGATACGCAGTATTTT. This codes for CASSQEWGGTDTQYF.